This TCR beta chain was captured in a study of blood T cell repertoires in COVID-19. Looking at the study overall: Sites across the United States, Italy and Spain contributed samples from acute and convalescent COVID-19. From T cells, B-cell-depleted T cells, or PBMCs came the material, which was cDNA or gDNA.

Which cohort a participant joined came from the clinical history participants gave. Study processing details: Amplification from reference gene primers served as the basis for estimated nucleated cell counts. Produced via immunoSEQ multiplex PCR; TCRdb's table is partial and in-frame only. V and J calls and clone size follow that table, whereas D and trimming were derived from the DNA. Among around 310,000 clones listed, approximately 89% were seen once. CDR1 is SNHLY, CDR2 FYNNEI, per germline. Germline trimming cut 7 bases from V and 3 bases from J; bases unmatched to any gene: 5. This CDR3 region has 14 residues.

The chain is built from TRBV2 and TRBJ1-4; 7 bases match TRBD1. This clonotype was sampled from a man aged 25-45 years who had recovered from COVID-19. Sequences were obtained from PBMCs or T cells enriched from blood (not recorded which). CDR3 nucleotides: TGTGCCAGCAAAGCGGACAGGTCTAATGAAAAACTGTTTTTT. This sequence encodes CASKADRSNEKLFF.